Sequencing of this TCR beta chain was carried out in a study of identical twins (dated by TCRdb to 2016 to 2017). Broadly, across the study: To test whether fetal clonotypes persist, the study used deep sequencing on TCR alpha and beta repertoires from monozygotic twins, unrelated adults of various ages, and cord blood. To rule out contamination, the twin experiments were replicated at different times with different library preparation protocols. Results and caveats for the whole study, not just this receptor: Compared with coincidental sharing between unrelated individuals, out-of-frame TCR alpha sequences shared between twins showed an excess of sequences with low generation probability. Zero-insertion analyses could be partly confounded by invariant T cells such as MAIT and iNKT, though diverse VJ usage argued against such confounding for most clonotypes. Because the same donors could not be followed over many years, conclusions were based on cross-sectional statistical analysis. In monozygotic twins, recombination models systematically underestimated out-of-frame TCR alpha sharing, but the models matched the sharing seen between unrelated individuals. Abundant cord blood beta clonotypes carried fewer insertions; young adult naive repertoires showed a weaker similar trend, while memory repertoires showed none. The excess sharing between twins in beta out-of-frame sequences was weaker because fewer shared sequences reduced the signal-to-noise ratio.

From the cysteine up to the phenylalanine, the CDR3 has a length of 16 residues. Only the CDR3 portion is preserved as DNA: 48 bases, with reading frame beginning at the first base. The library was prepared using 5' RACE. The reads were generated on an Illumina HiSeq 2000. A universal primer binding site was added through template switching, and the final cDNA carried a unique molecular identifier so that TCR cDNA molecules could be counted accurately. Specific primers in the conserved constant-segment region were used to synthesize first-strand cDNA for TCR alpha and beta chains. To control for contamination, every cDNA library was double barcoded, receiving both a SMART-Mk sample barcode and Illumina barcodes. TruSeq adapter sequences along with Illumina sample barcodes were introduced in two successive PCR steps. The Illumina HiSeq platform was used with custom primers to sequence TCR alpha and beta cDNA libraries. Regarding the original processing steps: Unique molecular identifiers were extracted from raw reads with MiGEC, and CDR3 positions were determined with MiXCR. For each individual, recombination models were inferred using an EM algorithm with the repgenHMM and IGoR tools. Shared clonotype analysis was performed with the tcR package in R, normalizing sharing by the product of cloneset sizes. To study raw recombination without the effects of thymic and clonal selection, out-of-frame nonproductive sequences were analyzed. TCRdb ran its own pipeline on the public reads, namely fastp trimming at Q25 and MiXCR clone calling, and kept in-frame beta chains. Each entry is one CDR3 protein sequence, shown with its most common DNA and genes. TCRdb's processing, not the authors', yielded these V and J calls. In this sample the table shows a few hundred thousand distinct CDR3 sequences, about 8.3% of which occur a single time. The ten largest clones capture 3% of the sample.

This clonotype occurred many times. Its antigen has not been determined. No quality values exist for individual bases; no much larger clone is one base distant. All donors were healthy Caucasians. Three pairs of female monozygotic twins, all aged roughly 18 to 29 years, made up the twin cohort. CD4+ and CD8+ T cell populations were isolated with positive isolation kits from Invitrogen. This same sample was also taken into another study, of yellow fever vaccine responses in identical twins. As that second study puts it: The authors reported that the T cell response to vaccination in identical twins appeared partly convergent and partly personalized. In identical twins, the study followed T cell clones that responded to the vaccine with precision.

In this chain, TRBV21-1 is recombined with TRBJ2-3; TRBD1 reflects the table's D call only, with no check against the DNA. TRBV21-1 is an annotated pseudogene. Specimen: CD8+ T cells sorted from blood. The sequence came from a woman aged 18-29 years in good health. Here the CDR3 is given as CASSKAKGRGTDTQYF. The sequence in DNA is TGTGCCAGCAGCAAAGCGAAGGGCAGGGGCACAGATACGCAGTATTTT.